This T cell receptor beta chain was sequenced for a study of Graves' ophthalmopathy and Graves' hyperthyroidism. Study information: Where ophthalmopathy was absent within 18 months of follow-up, hyperthyroidism was stable. Study-wide results and caveats: The model predicted progression of ophthalmopathy with a sensitivity of 60% to 71%, and its specificity was 72.22%. Most expanded clonotypes in thyroid above 0.001 frequency also showed up in blood. From stable hyperthyroidism, ophthalmopathy was separated by a 13-signature model with about 88% sensitivity and 75% to 84% specificity.

Researchers took RNA transcripts and amplified TCR beta CDR3 regions from them. First-round RT-PCR used HTBI primers; second-round multiplex PCR followed. TCRdb re-analysed the multiplex PCR reads in MiXCR, keeping a single row per CDR3 protein. The table records about 590,000 distinct CDR3 sequences, 39% of them present only once. Comment on this clonotype: Its antigen is not known.

The ends lost 5 bases at V and 13 bases at J; junction bases unmatched: 14. Germline CDR1 and CDR2: SGHTA and FQGNSA. CDR3 length: 14 residues. This sequence joins TRBV7-2 and TRBJ2-3; 8 bases fit TRBD2. Sequencing was performed on peripheral blood or thyroid tissue (not recorded which). This TCR came from an adult man with Graves' hyperthyroidism. The CDR3 DNA reads as TGTGCCAGCAGCGCTATCAGCTCAGCGGGAGTAAAGTATTTT. This sequence encodes CASSAISSAGVKYF.